The rows below give T cell receptor beta chains drawn from one sample of a study of identical twins. TCRdb passed the 5' RACE reads through MiXCR, listing each CDR3 protein once. The table has about 660,000 distinct CDR3 sequences, 8.6% seen once. These same records also appear under a second study, on yellow fever vaccine responses in identical twins.

What was sequenced was PBMCs. All receptors derive from a woman aged 18-29 years in good health. CDR3s include the opening cysteine and the closing phenylalanine or tryptophan. A D gene is named only where the DNA matches it firmly. Where a row states a size, it is once, few, many or the class of an expanded clone; other rows omit it.

J gene,V gene,clone size,D gene,CDR3 DNA,CDR3 protein
TRBJ2-7,TRBV6-1,few,TRBD2,TGTGCCAGCAGTGACGGACTAGCGGGAGGGCGAGAGCAGTACTTC,CASSDGLAGGREQYF
TRBJ2-3,TRBV20-1,NA,TRBD2,TGCAGTGCACGGACTAGCGGCTATACGCAGTATTTT,CSARTSGYTQYF
TRBJ1-4,TRBV5-1,NA,TRBD1,TGCGCCAGCGCCTCAGCGGGACAGGTTGGAAAACTGTTTTTT,CASASAGQVGKLFF
TRBJ2-1,TRBV24-1,once,NA,TGTGCCACCAGTGACTTGGGATCCTACAATGAGCAGATCTTC,CATSDLGSYNEQIF
TRBJ1-2,TRBV5-1,many,NA,TGCGCCAGCAGCCCAGACAGGCTCGGCTATGGCTACACCTTC,CASSPDRLGYGYTF
TRBJ1-5,TRBV20-1,few,NA,TGCAGTGCTAGTCGGTCGGGGCAGGGGCAGCCCCAGCATTTT,CSASRSGQGQPQHF
TRBJ1-2,TRBV2,few,TRBD1,TGTGCCAGCAGTGTCGGCCTTGGGCTCTTGGGACAGGGACTAGAAGGCTACACCTTC,CASSVGLGLLGQGLEGYTF
TRBJ1-4,TRBV20-1,NA,NA,TGCAGTGCTAGAGAGGTCAGGGCCAAAAATGAAAAACTGTTTTTT,CSAREVRAKNEKLFF
TRBJ2-7,TRBV14,NA,NA,TGTGCCAGCAGCCAAGATGAGGGGGCGGGAGAGCAGTACTTC,CASSQDEGAGEQYF
TRBJ2-1,TRBV20-1,NA,NA,TGCAGTGCCGGGGGGCCGAGTTACAATGAGCAGTTCTTC,CSAGGPSYNEQFF
TRBJ2-7,TRBV28,few,TRBD2,TGTGCCAGCAGTTTACCCCATACAGGACTAGCGGGGGCCTACGAGCAGTACTTC,CASSLPHTGLAGAYEQYF
TRBJ2-7,TRBV25-1,NA,NA,TGTGCCAGCAGTGAATTGGGGTCTGACTACGAGCAGTACTTC,CASSELGSDYEQYF
TRBJ2-7,TRBV6-1,NA,NA,TGTGCCAGCACCCGGGGCGGGGACTCCTACGAGCAGTACTTC,CASTRGGDSYEQYF
TRBJ2-1,TRBV4-1,few,NA,TGCGCCAGCAGCCACCGCGACTCCTACAATGAGCAGTTCTTC,CASSHRDSYNEQFF
TRBJ2-1,TRBV7-3,few,TRBD2,TGTGCCAGCAGCTCCGCTAGCGGGCACTACAATGAGCAGTTCTTC,CASSSASGHYNEQFF
TRBJ1-4,TRBV18,NA,NA,TGTGCCAGCTCACGTTCCCGGGACTCTAATGAAAAACTGTTTTTT,CASSRSRDSNEKLFF
TRBJ2-6,TRBV7-9,many,NA,TGTGCCAGCAGCCGAAGACTCGGGAATTCCGGGGCCAACGTCCTGACTTTC,CASSRRLGNSGANVLTF
TRBJ2-2,TRBV5-1,NA,TRBD2,TGCGCCAGCAGCCCCCCCTCGGGGAGGGGGCTGTTTTTT,CASSPPSGRGLFF
TRBJ2-2,TRBV4-3,many,NA,TGCGCCAGCAGCCAATACGATGTCGGGGAGGTATACACCGGGGAGCTGTTTTTT,CASSQYDVGEVYTGELFF
TRBJ2-7,TRBV20-1,NA,NA,TGCAGTGCTAGCCCGGTGGTTTGGGGGCTGACCTACGAGCAGTACTTC,CSASPVVWGLTYEQYF
TRBJ2-7,TRBV5-5,NA,NA,TGTGCCAGCAGCTTCGCGTCGTCTGGTGGCGAGCAGTACTTC,CASSFASSGGEQYF
TRBJ2-6,TRBV28,few,NA,TGTGCCAGCAGTTTAATCGCTGGGGCCAACGTCCTGACTTTC,CASSLIAGANVLTF
TRBJ2-6,TRBV11-1,few,NA,TGTGCCAGCAGTGTCCGGGACCCCCTCAACTCTGGGGCCAACGTCCTGACTTTC,CASSVRDPLNSGANVLTF
TRBJ2-1,TRBV5-1,NA,TRBD2,TGCGCCAGCAGCTTGGGGGCTAGCGGGAGTTACAATGAGCAGTTCTTC,CASSLGASGSYNEQFF
TRBJ2-3,TRBV10-3,many,NA,TGTGCCATCAGTGACCAGAATACGCAGTATTTT,CAISDQNTQYF
TRBJ1-5,TRBV25-1,many,TRBD1,TGTGCCAGCAGTGAATCAGGGGGCGCCTTAGGGCAGCCCCAGCATTTT,CASSESGGALGQPQHF
TRBJ2-5,TRBV20-1,NA,NA,TGCAGTGCTAGTTGGCACCAAGAGACCCAGTACTTC,CSASWHQETQYF
TRBJ2-3,TRBV11-2,NA,NA,TGTGCCAGCAGGCGAGACGGTGGGATTGGTACAGATACGCAGTATTTT,CASRRDGGIGTDTQYF
TRBJ2-1,TRBV9,NA,TRBD2,TGTGCCAGCAGCGTAGCAGAAGCGGGAGGTTACAATGAGCAGTTCTTC,CASSVAEAGGYNEQFF
TRBJ2-1,TRBV5-1,many,TRBD1,TGCGCCAGCAGCTTGCAGGACAGGACCCGAGATGAGCAGTTCTTC,CASSLQDRTRDEQFF
TRBJ2-2,TRBV27,NA,TRBD2,TGTGCCAGCAGTTCGCGGGGGGGGAACACCGGGGAGCTGTTTTTT,CASSSRGGNTGELFF
TRBJ1-1,TRBV29-1,NA,TRBD1,TGCAGCGTGCCGAACCGGGACAGGGGCGATCTGAACACTGAAGCTTTCTTT,CSVPNRDRGDLNTEAFF
TRBJ2-7,TRBV18,NA,TRBD1,TGTGCCAGCTCACCCCGACAGGGGATATCCTACGAGCAGTACTTC,CASSPRQGISYEQYF
TRBJ2-7,TRBV3-1,NA,TRBD1,TGTGCCAGCAGCAGACAGGGACGGGGCGTCTCCTACGAGCAGTACTTC,CASSRQGRGVSYEQYF
TRBJ1-3,TRBV7-8,NA,NA,TGTGCCAGCAGCCCGATTAGGGCTGGAAACACCATATATTTT,CASSPIRAGNTIYF
TRBJ2-1,TRBV5-6,NA,NA,TGTGCCAGCAGACGGCCAGTGGGTGAGCAGTTCTTC,CASRRPVGEQFF
TRBJ2-3,TRBV20-1,NA,NA,TGCAGTGCTCCCCGGCCAGATACGCAGTATTTT,CSAPRPDTQYF
TRBJ2-5,TRBV28,NA,NA,TGTGCCAGCAGTTTTAGGAGAGAAGAGACCCAGTACTTC,CASSFRREETQYF
TRBJ2-1,TRBV5-1,NA,TRBD2,TGCGCCAGCACTACCGGACTAGCGGGGTACAATGAGCAGTTCTTC,CASTTGLAGYNEQFF
TRBJ2-6,TRBV11-2,NA,NA,TGTGCCAGCAGCTTAGATCGTTTGTGGGGCAGAAGCTCTGGGGCCAACGTCCTGACTTTC,CASSLDRLWGRSSGANVLTF